Listed below are T cell receptor beta chains from one sample, sequenced in a study of identifying expanded T cells in peripheral blood. This table comes from immunoSEQ multiplex PCR, and its TCRdb copy is limited to in-frame clones, with some not included. The sample has around 81,000 clones, about 88% seen once; the top ten hold 3.5% to 5%. The material sequenced was blood. These receptors originate from a person aged 18 to 69 in good health. Each CDR3 is given with its conserved first and last residue. Fields, in order: D gene, CDR3 length, J gene, V gene, CDR3 DNA, CDR3 protein. A D gene is named only where the DNA matches it firmly.

d_gene: TRBD1
len: 14
j_gene: TRBJ1-2
v_gene: TRBV30
CDR3nt: TGTGCCTGGAGTGCTTTACAGGGGGCGGATGGCTACACCTTC
CDR3aa: CAWSALQGADGYTF

d_gene: TRBD1
len: 16
j_gene: TRBJ1-2
v_gene: TRBV5-4
CDR3nt: TGTGCCAGCAGTTATGGAGGGACAGATACTATCTATGGCTACACCTTC
CDR3aa: CASSYGGTDTIYGYTF

d_gene: .
len: 15
j_gene: TRBJ2-3
v_gene: TRBV7-6
CDR3nt: TGTGCCAGCAGCTTATCCGACGGCAATCCAGATACGCAGTATTTT
CDR3aa: CASSLSDGNPDTQYF

d_gene: .
len: 16
j_gene: TRBJ2-7
v_gene: TRBV18
CDR3nt: TGTGCCAGCTCACCTTTCGGGCCATACCTGACCTACGAGCAGTACTTC
CDR3aa: CASSPFGPYLTYEQYF

d_gene: .
len: 14
j_gene: TRBJ1-1
v_gene: TRBV11-2
CDR3nt: TGTGCCAGCACCAACCGGGGCACTAACACTGAAGCTTTCTTT
CDR3aa: CASTNRGTNTEAFF

d_gene: .
len: 13
j_gene: TRBJ2-5
v_gene: TRBV5-8
CDR3nt: TGTGCCAGCAGCTACGGCCAGGGTGAGACCCAGTACTTC
CDR3aa: CASSYGQGETQYF

d_gene: .
len: 15
j_gene: TRBJ2-1
v_gene: TRBV7-9
CDR3nt: TGTGCCAGCAGATTACCGGGACCCACGGCTCATGAGCAGTTCTTC
CDR3aa: CASRLPGPTAHEQFF

d_gene: .
len: 11
j_gene: TRBJ1-4
v_gene: TRBV2
CDR3nt: TGTGCCGCCCAGGGGTATGAAAAACTGTTTTTT
CDR3aa: CAAQGYEKLFF

d_gene: .
len: 13
j_gene: TRBJ1-1
v_gene: TRBV9
CDR3nt: TGTGCCAGCAGCGTAGGTTCCGACACTGAAGCTTTCTTT
CDR3aa: CASSVGSDTEAFF

d_gene: .
len: 20
j_gene: TRBJ1-4
v_gene: TRBV23-1
CDR3nt: TGCGCCAGCAGTCCCTTTTTGGGGGATCGTTACCCCCGGAATAATGAAAAACTGTTTTTT
CDR3aa: CASSPFLGDRYPRNNEKLFF

d_gene: .
len: 14
j_gene: TRBJ2-2
v_gene: TRBV5-5
CDR3nt: TGTGCCAGCAGCTTGGCAGGGATCACCGGGGAGCTGTTTTTT
CDR3aa: CASSLAGITGELFF